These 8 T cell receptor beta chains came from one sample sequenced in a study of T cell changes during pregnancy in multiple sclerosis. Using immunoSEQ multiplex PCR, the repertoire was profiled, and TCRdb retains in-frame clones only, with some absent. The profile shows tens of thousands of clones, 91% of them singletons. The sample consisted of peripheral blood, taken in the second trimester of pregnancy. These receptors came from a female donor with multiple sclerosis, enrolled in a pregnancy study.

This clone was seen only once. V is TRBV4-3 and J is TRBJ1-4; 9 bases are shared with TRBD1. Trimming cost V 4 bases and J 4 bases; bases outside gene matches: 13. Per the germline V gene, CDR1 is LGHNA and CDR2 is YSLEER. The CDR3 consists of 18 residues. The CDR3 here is CASSRGQGVRAVNEKLFF. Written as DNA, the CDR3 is TGCGCCAGCAGCCGGGGACAGGGCGTTCGGGCAGTTAATGAAAAACTGTTTTTT.

This CDR3 reads CASTPFGGAGGYSNQPQHF. The CDR3 DNA reads as TGTGCCAGTACCCCCTTCGGGGGGGCCGGGGGGTATAGCAATCAGCCCCAGCATTTT. The chain links TRBV19 to TRBJ1-5, with D tentatively TRBD1 (6 bases). Deletions cut 7 bases from V and 0 bases from J, with 25 bases between. The CDR3 is made up of 19 amino acids. The germline gives CDR1 LNHDA, CDR2 SQIVND (reference sequence).

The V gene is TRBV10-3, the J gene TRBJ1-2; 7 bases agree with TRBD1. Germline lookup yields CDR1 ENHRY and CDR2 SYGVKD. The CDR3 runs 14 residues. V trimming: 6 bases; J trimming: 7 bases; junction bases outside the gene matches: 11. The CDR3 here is CAIRKETGMGGYTF. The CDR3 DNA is TGTGCCATCAGGAAAGAGACAGGGATGGGTGGCTACACCTTC.

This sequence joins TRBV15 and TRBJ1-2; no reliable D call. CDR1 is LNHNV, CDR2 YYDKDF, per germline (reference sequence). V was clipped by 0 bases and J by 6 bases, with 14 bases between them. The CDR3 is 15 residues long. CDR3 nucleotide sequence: TGTGCCACCAGCAGAGATCGGGGAGTTGGGCATGGCTACACCTTC. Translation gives CATSRDRGVGHGYTF. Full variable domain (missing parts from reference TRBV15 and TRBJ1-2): DAMVIQNPRYQVTQFGKPVTLSCSQTLNHNVMYWYQQKSSQAPKLLFHYYDKDFNNEADTPDNFQSRRPNTSFCFLDIRSPGLGDTAMYLCATSRDRGVGHGYTFGSGTRLTVV.

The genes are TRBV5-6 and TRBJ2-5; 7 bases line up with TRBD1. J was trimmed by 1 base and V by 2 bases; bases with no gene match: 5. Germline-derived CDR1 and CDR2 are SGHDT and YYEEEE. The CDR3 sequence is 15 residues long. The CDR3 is CASSFTGTAQETQYF. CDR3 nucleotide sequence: TGTGCCAGCAGCTTTACCGGGACAGCCCAAGAGACCCAGTACTTC. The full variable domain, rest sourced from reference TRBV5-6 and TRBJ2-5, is DAGVTQSPTHLIKTRGQQVTLRCSPKSGHDTVSWYQQALGQGPQFIFQYYEEEERQRGNFPDRFSGHQFPNYSSELNVNALLLGDSALYLCASSFTGTAQETQYFGPGTRLLVL.

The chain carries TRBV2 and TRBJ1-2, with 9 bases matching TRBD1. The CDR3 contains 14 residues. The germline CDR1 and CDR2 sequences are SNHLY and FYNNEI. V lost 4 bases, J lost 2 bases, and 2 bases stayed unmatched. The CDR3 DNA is TGTGCCAGCAGTGCCGGGACAGGGAACTATGGCTACACCTTC. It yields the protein CASSAGTGNYGYTF.

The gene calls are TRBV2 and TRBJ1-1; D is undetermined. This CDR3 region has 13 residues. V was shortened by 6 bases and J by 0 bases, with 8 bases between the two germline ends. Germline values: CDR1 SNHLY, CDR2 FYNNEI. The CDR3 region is CASRYTVNTEAFF. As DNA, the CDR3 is TGTGCCAGCAGATATACGGTGAACACTGAAGCTTTCTTT.

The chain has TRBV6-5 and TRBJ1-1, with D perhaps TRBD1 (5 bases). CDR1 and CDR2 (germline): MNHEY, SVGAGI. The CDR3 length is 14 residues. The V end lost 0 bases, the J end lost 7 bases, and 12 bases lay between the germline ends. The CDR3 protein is CASSYSSSGGEAFF. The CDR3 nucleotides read TGTGCCAGCAGTTACTCGTCGTCCGGGGGTGAAGCTTTCTTT.